These T cell receptor beta chains were read from a single sample in a study of T cell responses to AZD1222 COVID-19 vaccine. The protocol was immunoSEQ multiplex PCR, while the TCRdb copy is restricted to in-frame clones and leaves out a portion. The table lists about 170,000 clones, roughly 89% of them singletons. Here the sequenced sample was peripheral blood, taken on day 0 of AZD1222 vaccination. Receptors were obtained from an adult in good health. CDR3s include the opening cysteine and the closing phenylalanine or tryptophan. The order of the fields is D gene, CDR3 length, clone size, V gene, J gene, CDR3 protein, CDR3 DNA. A D gene is named only where the DNA matches it firmly. Clone size appears in some rows only: once, few, many, or a class for an expanded clone.

>NA|16|NA|TRBV9|TRBJ1-3
CASSVTWGQGRHTIYF
TGTGCCAGCAGCGTAACTTGGGGGCAGGGGAGGCACACCATATATTTT
>TRBD2|15|NA|TRBV10-3|TRBJ2-1
CAITSRAGVSNEQFF
TGTGCCATCACCTCTAGGGCGGGGGTTAGTAATGAGCAGTTCTTC
>NA|15|NA|TRBV2|TRBJ2-2
CASSSKGVGTGELFF
TGTGCCAGCAGTTCGAAGGGTGTTGGGACCGGGGAGCTGTTTTTT
>TRBD1|15|NA|TRBV11-2|TRBJ1-3
CASSHDRGYGNTIYF
TGTGCCAGCAGCCACGACAGGGGATACGGAAACACCATATATTTT
>NA|15|NA|TRBV2|TRBJ1-4
CASSRRTASDEKLFF
TGTGCCAGCAGTCGTCGGACAGCTTCGGATGAAAAACTGTTTTTT
>NA|14|NA|TRBV4-1|TRBJ2-7
CASSQDTGSYEQYF
TGCGCCAGCAGCCAAGATACCGGCTCCTACGAGCAGTACTTC
>TRBD1|14|NA|TRBV6-5|TRBJ2-7
CASSRDRSSYEQYF
TGTGCCAGCAGTAGGGACAGGAGCTCCTACGAGCAGTACTTC
>TRBD1|15|NA|TRBV4-1|TRBJ1-2
CASSPWTGGSYGYTF
TGCGCCAGCAGCCCTTGGACAGGAGGGAGCTATGGCTACACCTTC
>NA|15|NA|TRBV18|TRBJ2-1
CASSPELGPGNEQFF
TGTGCCAGCTCACCAGAACTAGGTCCTGGGAATGAGCAGTTCTTC
>NA|17|NA|TRBV7-6|TRBJ1-5
CASSLAAPGFLGQPQHF
TGTGCCAGCAGCTTAGCGGCTCCAGGGTTCCTGGGTCAGCCCCAGCATTTT
>TRBD1|14|NA|TRBV2|TRBJ1-2
CASSEQGAPYGYTF
TGTGCCAGCAGTGAGCAGGGGGCTCCCTATGGCTACACCTTC
>NA|14|NA|TRBV2|TRBJ1-3
CASSGIGSGNTIYF
TGTGCCAGCAGTGGTATTGGCTCTGGAAACACCATATATTTT
>NA|15|NA|TRBV5-6|TRBJ2-7
CASSPRRGQPDEQYF
TGTGCCAGCAGCCCTCGGAGGGGACAACCGGACGAGCAGTACTTC
>TRBD2|15|NA|TRBV25-1|TRBJ2-3
CASSEGAGGLDTQYF
TGTGCCAGCAGTGAAGGTGCGGGGGGGTTAGATACGCAGTATTTT
>NA|11|NA|TRBV6-1|TRBJ1-2
CASSEDIGYTF
TGTGCCAGCAGTGAAGATATTGGCTACACCTTC
>TRBD1|14|NA|TRBV27|TRBJ1-2
CASSETGGGYGYTF
TGTGCCAGCAGTGAAACAGGGGGCGGCTATGGCTACACCTTC
>NA|14|NA|TRBV5-1|TRBJ2-5
CASSLGGVAETQYF
TGCGCCAGCAGCTTGGGAGGGGTTGCCGAGACCCAGTACTTC
>TRBD2|15|NA|TRBV30|TRBJ2-7
CAWSEWSGGPGEQYF
TGTGCCTGGAGTGAGTGGAGCGGGGGGCCGGGCGAGCAGTACTTC
>NA|14|few|TRBV29-1|TRBJ2-7
CSVARTGSSYEQYF
TGCAGCGTTGCTAGGACCGGGAGCTCCTACGAGCAGTACTTC
>TRBD1|16|NA|TRBV19|TRBJ1-1
CASSIDGTQGGNEAFF
TGTGCCAGTAGTATAGATGGCACGCAGGGGGGGAACGAAGCTTTCTTT
>TRBD2|14|NA|TRBV6-6|TRBJ2-7
CASSYSGSSYEQYF
TGTGCCAGCAGTTATAGCGGGAGCTCCTACGAGCAGTACTTC
>NA|13|NA|TRBV9|TRBJ1-2
CASSAQLDYGYTF
TGTGCCAGCAGCGCCCAGCTGGACTATGGCTACACCTTC
>NA|11|NA|TRBV3-1/TRBV3-2|TRBJ2-5
CASSLQGAQYF
TGTGCCAGCAGCCTACAGGGAGCCCAGTACTTC
>NA|14|once|TRBV19|TRBJ1-1
CASIPGRPNTEAFF
TGTGCCAGTATCCCGGGACGGCCGAACACTGAAGCTTTCTTT
>TRBD1|13|NA|TRBV12-3/TRBV12-4|TRBJ2-3
CASRQGAPDTQYF
TGTGCCAGCAGACAGGGGGCTCCAGATACGCAGTATTTT
>NA|14|NA|TRBV6-5|TRBJ1-3
CASSREGSGNTIYF
TGTGCCAGCAGCCGAGAGGGCTCTGGAAACACCATATATTTT
>NA|15|once|TRBV4-3|TRBJ1-4
CASSQGALLGEKLFF
TGCGCCAGCAGCCAGGGGGCGCTACTAGGTGAAAAACTGTTTTTT
>NA|16|NA|TRBV4-3|TRBJ2-3
CASSQDRPQWGDTQYF
TGCGCCAGCAGCCAAGATAGGCCTCAATGGGGAGATACGCAGTATTTT
>TRBD2|16|few|TRBV27|TRBJ2-7
CASSSLGTSGRKEQYF
TGTGCCAGCAGTTCTTTAGGGACTAGCGGGAGGAAGGAGCAGTACTTC
>NA|15|NA|TRBV7-3|TRBJ2-2
CASSLGQPNTGELFF
TGTGCCAGCAGCTTAGGGCAACCGAACACCGGGGAGCTGTTTTTT
>TRBD2|16|NA|TRBV11-3|TRBJ2-7
CASSRTYPAGAGEQYF
TGTGCCAGCAGCCGCACTTATCCAGCGGGAGCGGGCGAGCAGTACTTC
>NA|15|NA|TRBV18|TRBJ2-2
CASSAGRANTGELFF
TGTGCCAGCTCAGCCGGACGAGCCAACACCGGGGAGCTGTTTTTT
>TRBD1|16|NA|TRBV10-2|TRBJ1-3
CASSDLSGTGVYPAYF
TGCGCCAGCAGTGACCTCTCCGGGACAGGGGTGTACCCAGCATATTTT
>TRBD1|13|NA|TRBV6-5|TRBJ2-5
CASSYEQGRTQYF
TGTGCCAGCAGTTACGAACAGGGGAGGACCCAGTACTTC
>TRBD2|17|NA|TRBV11-2|TRBJ2-1
CASSTQTQREGDNEQFF
TGTGCCAGCAGCACTCAAACCCAGCGGGAGGGCGACAATGAGCAGTTCTTC
>NA|16|NA|TRBV25-1|TRBJ2-1
CASSEMGGQLYNEQFF
TGTGCCAGCAGTGAAATGGGGGGACAGTTATACAATGAGCAGTTCTTC
>NA|15|NA|TRBV6-2/TRBV6-3|TRBJ2-1
CASSQENFGRFEQFF
TGTGCCAGCAGTCAAGAGAACTTCGGACGGTTTGAGCAGTTCTTC
>NA|12|NA|TRBV11-2|TRBJ1-1
CASSLLNTEAFF
TGTGCCAGCAGCTTACTGAACACTGAAGCTTTCTTT
>NA|14|NA|TRBV7-3|TRBJ2-1
CASSLTGTDHEQFF
TGTGCCAGCAGCCTGACCGGGACCGACCATGAGCAGTTCTTC
>NA|16|NA|TRBV9|TRBJ2-5
CASSVGLRLGGETQYF
TGTGCCAGCAGCGTAGGGTTGAGGTTGGGGGGCGAGACCCAGTACTTC
>TRBD1|14|NA|TRBV27|TRBJ1-1
CASRQGRGNTEAFF
TGTGCCAGCAGACAGGGGAGGGGGAACACTGAAGCTTTCTTT
>NA|16|NA|TRBV7-2|TRBJ2-5
CASSLGGEATRQTQYF
TGTGCCAGCAGCTTAGGTGGCGAGGCTACCCGGCAGACCCAGTACTTC